The clone carrying this T cell receptor beta chain was picked up many times. TCR beta CDR3 regions were amplified from RNA. During a first-round RT-PCR of the TCR CDR3, the HTBI primer set was used. TCRdb ran MiXCR on the multiplex PCR reads and lists one entry per CDR3 protein. The sample carries roughly 550,000 distinct CDR3 sequences, about 15% recorded once. This sample was taken from a study of T cells in Graves' hyperthyroidism and ophthalmopathy. Trimming cost V 6 bases and J 0 bases, with 11 bases left between them. The germline V gene encodes CDR1 DFQATT and CDR2 SNEGSKA (reference sequence). This CDR3 has 13 amino acids.

The sequence came from a woman under 40 with Graves' ophthalmopathy. The sample taken for sequencing was blood. V and J are TRBV20-1 and TRBJ1-2; a weak D match, TRBD1 (6 bases). The CDR3 DNA sequence: TGCAGTGCACCGAGACAGGCTAACTATGGCTACACCTTC. Its translation: CSAPRQANYGYTF.